These 16 T cell receptor beta chains were all obtained from the same sample, sequenced in a study of type 1 and type 2 diabetes patients. Genomic DNA was the PCR template. Amplification of the beta chain CDR3 used 30 forward and 13 reverse multiplex primers. TCRdb called the multiplex PCR reads again in MiXCR, with one record for every CDR3 protein. Found here are fewer than 350,000 distinct CDR3 sequences, roughly 50% of them singletons; the top ten hold roughly 13%. Sequenced material: peripheral blood mononuclear cells (PBMCs). Receptor source: a man younger than 30 with type 2 diabetes.

This clonotype was counted between two and nine times. The CDR3 sequence is CASSLVGQINTGELFF. The CDR3 nucleotides read TGTGCCAGCAGCTTAGTGGGACAGATAAACACCGGGGAGCTGTTTTTT. This chain joins TRBV7-2 and TRBJ2-2; 7 bases fit TRBD1. Germline CDR1 reads SGHTA; CDR2 reads FQGNSA. The CDR3 contains 16 residues. V dropped 1 base and J dropped 2; count of bases not matched to a gene: 4.

To note about this clonotype: A junction end diverges from the germline sequence, so it may reflect a read error. The V gene is TRBV10-2, the J gene TRBJ1-2; 9 bases match TRBD1. The CDR3 consists of 18 residues. From germline, CDR1 is WSHSY and CDR2 SAAADI. CDR3 protein: CASIEGTGSLGDNYGYTF. The CDR3 DNA sequence: TGCGCCAGCATTGAGGGGACAGGGTCCCTAGGGGATAACTATGGCTACACCTTC.

The chain links TRBV12-3 or TRBV12-4 to TRBJ2-3, with 10 nucleotides matching TRBD1. V dropped 5 bases and J dropped 3; count of bases not matched to a gene: 2. There are 14 residues in the CDR3. The CDR3 nucleotides read TGTGCCAGCAGTGACAGGGGGCAGACAGATACGCAGTATTTT. It yields the protein CASSDRGQTDTQYF.

This clonotype has a single count. The J gene is TRBJ2-7, the V gene TRBV5-1; weak D call: TRBD2 (5 bases). The V end lost 0 bases, the J end lost 3 bases, and 13 bases lay between the germline ends. CDR3 size: 15 residues. Germline CDR1 and CDR2: SGHRS and YFSETQ. CDR3: CASSLDGTRDYEQYF. CDR3 coding DNA: TGCGCCAGCAGCTTGGATGGAACTAGGGACTACGAGCAGTACTTC.

This clonotype was seen a few times. The V gene is TRBV7-8, the J gene TRBJ2-5, with 7 bases aligning to TRBD1. The CDR3 totals 13 residues. Germline assignment: CDR1 SGHVS and CDR2 FQNEAQ. Germline trimming cut 7 bases from V and 3 bases from J; bases unmatched to any gene: 5. CDR3 in amino acids: CASTKTGKETQYF. DNA for the CDR3: TGTGCCAGCACCAAGACAGGGAAAGAGACCCAGTACTTC. Full variable domain (outside the CDR3, taken from reference TRBV7-8 and TRBJ2-5): GAGVSQSPRYKVAKRGQDVALRCDPISGHVSLFWYQQALGQGPEFLTYFQNEAQLDKSGLPSDRFFAERPEGSVSTLKIQRTQQEDSAVYLCASTKTGKETQYFGPGTRLLVL.

V and J are TRBV30 and TRBJ2-2; D gene ambiguous. Germline CDR1 is GTSNPN and CDR2 is SVGIG (reference sequence). Trimming stripped 7 bases from V and 1 base from J, with 4 bases between. The CDR3 totals 11 residues. The CDR3 sequence is CAYENTGELFF. DNA for the CDR3: TGTGCCTACGAGAACACCGGGGAGCTGTTTTTT.

In its sample, this clonotype was seen a few times. The V and J genes are TRBV20-1 and TRBJ2-1; D possibly corresponds to TRBD2 (6 bases). Germline V gene data show CDR1 as DFQATT and CDR2 as SNEGSKA (reference sequence). This CDR3 spans 18 amino acids. Trimming shortened V by 0 bases and J by 8 bases, and 26 bases separated the two germline ends. CDR3 sequence (DNA): TGCAGTGCTAGAGATAGGGTCTTGGAGAGGACGTTAGCGGATGAGCAGTTCTTC. Translated: CSARDRVLERTLADEQFF.

The table lists this clonotype with a few counts. The junction departs from germline at one end; a sequencing error may be responsible. The rearrangement links TRBV5-1 to TRBJ2-1; D perhaps matches TRBD2 (5 bases). The CDR3 length is 15 residues. Germline loops: CDR1 SGHRS, CDR2 YFSETQ. Here the CDR3 DNA reads TGCGCCAGCAGGTTGGACTGGAGCTCCTACAATGAGCAGTTCTTC. Translation gives CASRLDWSSYNEQFF.

The chain has TRBV7-8 and TRBJ2-2; no firm D call. The V gene lost 5 bases and the J gene lost 2 bases, with 9 bases spanning the gap. The CDR3 runs to 14 residues. Germline lookup yields CDR1 SGHVS and CDR2 FQNEAQ. CDR3: CASSLLINTGELFF. In nucleotides, the CDR3 is TGTGCCAGCAGCCTCCTAATAAACACCGGGGAGCTGTTTTTT.

This clonotype was counted a few times. This chain uses TRBV28 with TRBJ1-1; no definite D call. The CDR3 consists of 14 residues. The V end was cut by 6 bases, the J end by 3 bases, with 14 bases between. Germline V gene sequence: CDR1 MDHEN, CDR2 SYDVKM. CDR3 DNA: TGTGCCAGCAGCCTCACTGATGGGGACACTGAAGCTTTCTTT. Protein sequence: CASSLTDGDTEAFF.

This clonotype was seen a single time. The V and J genes are TRBV18 and TRBJ2-1, with 9 bases aligning to TRBD1. CDR1 KGHSH and CDR2 LQKENI come from the germline V gene. The CDR3 extends over 16 amino acids. Trimming cost V 4 bases and J 2 bases; bases outside gene matches: 6. CDR3: CASSLQGAPPYNEQFF. CDR3 DNA: TGTGCCAGCTCACTACAGGGGGCTCCCCCCTACAATGAGCAGTTCTTC.

With regard to this clonotype: It may be a read error: a sequence one base away is much more abundant. No conserved phenylalanine or tryptophan is present at the end of the CDR3, so a read error is the likely explanation. The CDR3 region is CASSGQGPSYGYTS. As DNA, the CDR3 is TGTGCCAGCAGTGGACAGGGGCCTTCCTATGGCTACACCTCC. The V call is TRBV7-6, the J call TRBJ1-2; 9 bases agree with TRBD1. Germline CDR1 is SGHVS and CDR2 is FNYEAQ. Losses at the gene ends were 6 bases for V and 4 bases for J; bases not matched to a gene: 6. CDR3 length equals 14 residues.

Details on this clonotype: A read error may account for a junction end that differs from germline. As DNA, the CDR3 is TGTGCCAGCAGTGTAGCTGTGGGGACTGGGGCCAACGTCCTGACTTTC. Encoded protein: CASSVAVGTGANVLTF. V is TRBV12-3 or TRBV12-4 and J is TRBJ2-6; D ambiguous. There are 16 residues in the CDR3.

CDR3 loop: CSAPGGARKGSPLHF. DNA for the CDR3: TGCAGTGCTCCAGGCGGGGCGCGGAAGGGTTCACCCCTCCACTTT. The chain uses TRBV20-1 and TRBJ1-6, with a tentative D call TRBD1 (5 bases). The CDR3 extends over 15 amino acids. Trimming pared 5 bases from V and 9 bases from J, leaving 20 bases between. The V gene's germline CDR1 is DFQATT and CDR2 SNEGSKA (reference sequence).

The rearrangement links TRBV27 to TRBJ1-6; D gene uncertain. V lost 0 bases and J 6 bases, leaving 12 bases between the germline ends. Germline V gives CDR1 MNHEY, CDR2 SMNVEV (reference sequence). The CDR3 runs to 16 residues. The CDR3 nucleotides are TGTGCCAGCAGTTTATCGCGTCCCCGTACTAATTCACCCCTCCACTTT. Protein sequence: CASSLSRPRTNSPLHF.

Ten or more counts support this clonotype. The chain combines TRBV2 with TRBJ2-7; tentative D call: TRBD2 (5 bases). From germline, CDR1 is SNHLY and CDR2 FYNNEI. Trimming cost V 4 bases and J 3 bases, with 13 bases left between them. CDR3 size: 14 residues. CDR3 protein: CASSVRGPRYEQYF. Written as DNA, the CDR3 is TGTGCCAGCAGTGTTAGAGGGCCCCGCTACGAGCAGTACTTC.